The present T cell receptor beta chain was sequenced within a study of STAT5B mutations in CD4+ large granular lymphocyte leukemia. Study as a whole: Healthy donors showed HLA-associated enrichment of the CDR3 'QG' motif.

In the case of this clone: Its antigen is not known. One junction end disagrees with the germline gene, perhaps due to a read error.

Measured with immunoSEQ multiplex PCR; TCRdb has only the in-frame clones, and not every one. The profile shows 20,000 to 25,000 clones, 79% of them singletons. In germline, CDR1 is SSHAT, CDR2 FNYEAQ (reference sequence). The CDR3 length is 15 residues. Notes on the study in general: 8/27 top patient clones versus 2/35 control clones were TRBV06-family.

The clonotype comes from a human donor in good health. This chain links TRBV7-7 with TRBJ2-5, with a tentative D call TRBD2 (6 bases). Sequencing input: CD4+ T cells from blood buffy coats. The DNA for the CDR3 is TGTGCTAGCAGCTTAGCGGTGGGTCTTTGGGAGACCCAGTACTTC. Translation: CASSLAVGLWETQYF.